This is a list of T cell receptor beta chains from one sample in a study of CD8+ T cells in alopecia areata. Sequencing was performed with immunoSEQ multiplex PCR; in TCRdb, only in-frame clones are kept and a portion is missing. The sample records around 82,000 clones, 51% being singletons. Material for sequencing was NKG2D-high CD8+ T cells sorted from blood. The origin of the receptors is a human donor with alopecia areata. Each CDR3 is given with its conserved first and last residue. The D gene is left open where the match is weak. Clone size is shown for a subset of rows, as once, few, many or a class of expanded clone.

V	D	size	J	CDR3	DNA
TRBV29-1	-	-	TRBJ2-1	CSVEGGGNEQFF	TGCAGCGTTGAAGGAGGGGGCAATGAGCAGTTCTTC
TRBV28	-	-	TRBJ2-3	CASSPQGESTDTQYF	TGTGCCAGCAGCCCCCAGGGCGAATCCACAGATACGCAGTATTTT
TRBV6-6	-	few	TRBJ2-2	CASSPRWELFF	TGTGCCAGCAGTCCCCGCTGGGAGCTGTTTTTT
TRBV29-1	-	few	TRBJ2-7	CSVDRGAYEQYF	TGCAGCGTTGACAGGGGGGCCTACGAGCAGTACTTC
TRBV27	TRBD2	-	TRBJ2-1	CASSLAGGPSEQFF	TGTGCCAGCAGCTTAGCGGGAGGGCCTTCCGAGCAGTTCTTC
TRBV7-9	-	-	TRBJ2-7	CASSTPRDSHEQYF	TGTGCCAGCAGCACCCCCCGGGACTCCCACGAGCAGTACTTC
TRBV20-1	-	-	TRBJ2-7	CSARDGYEQYF	TGCAGTGCTAGAGATGGATACGAGCAGTACTTC
TRBV5-1	-	-	TRBJ2-5	CASSLDSPEAQYF	TGCGCCAGCAGCTTGGATTCCCCAGAGGCCCAGTACTTC
TRBV11-2	TRBD1	-	TRBJ2-3	CASSSYRGSDTQYF	TGTGCCAGCAGCTCTTACAGGGGGTCAGATACGCAGTATTTT
TRBV28	TRBD2	few	TRBJ2-3	CASSTPRLAGATDTQYF	TGTGCCAGCAGTACTCCACGACTAGCGGGAGCAACAGATACGCAGTATTTT
TRBV29-1	-	few	TRBJ2-7	CSVESDYEQYF	TGCAGCGTTGAATCCGACTACGAGCAGTACTTC
TRBV7-9	-	-	TRBJ1-5	CASSPPEGHQPQHF	TGTGCCAGCAGCCCGCCTGAAGGTCATCAGCCCCAGCATTTT
TRBV27	TRBD1	-	TRBJ2-3	CASTGVEDTQYF	TGTGCCAGTACAGGGGTGGAAGATACGCAGTATTTT
TRBV27	-	-	TRBJ1-5	CASRHSNQPQHF	TGTGCCAGCAGACATAGCAATCAGCCCCAGCATTTT
TRBV28	-	-	TRBJ2-3	CASSLWVGDTQYF	TGTGCCAGCAGTTTGTGGGTGGGCGATACGCAGTATTTT
TRBV30	-	-	TRBJ2-1	CAWLGVGEQFF	TGTGCCTGGCTCGGCGTAGGTGAGCAGTTCTTC
TRBV29-1	TRBD2	-	TRBJ2-7	CSALLAGSAYEQYF	TGCAGCGCCCTACTAGCGGGGAGCGCCTACGAGCAGTACTTC
TRBV28	TRBD1	-	TRBJ1-2	CASSTGTVYGYTF	TGTGCCAGCAGTACGGGGACAGTCTATGGCTACACCTTC
TRBV13	-	-	TRBJ2-7	CASSLSRGGYEQYF	TGTGCCAGCAGCTTAAGCAGGGGGGGTTACGAGCAGTACTTC
TRBV7-8	TRBD1	-	TRBJ2-1	CASSLTGGYNEQFF	TGTGCCAGCAGCTTGACAGGGGGGTACAATGAGCAGTTCTTC
TRBV28	TRBD1	-	TRBJ2-3	CASSFFNDRDGTDTQYF	TGTGCCAGCAGTTTTTTTAACGACAGGGACGGCACAGATACGCAGTATTTT
TRBV6-5	-	-	TRBJ2-2	CASSYWTGELFF	TGTGCCAGCAGTTACTGGACCGGGGAGCTGTTTTTT
TRBV29-1	-	-	TRBJ1-4	CSAIGGDATNEKLFF	TGCAGCGCCATCGGGGGTGACGCAACTAATGAAAAACTGTTTTTT
TRBV7-9	-	-	TRBJ2-5	CASSQGFEETQYF	TGTGCCAGCAGCCAGGGGTTCGAAGAGACCCAGTACTTC
TRBV5-1	TRBD1	few	TRBJ1-1	CASSAAGGTEAFF	TGCGCCAGCAGCGCCGCAGGGGGCACTGAAGCTTTCTTT
TRBV29-1	-	few	TRBJ2-7	CSVEGAILTHEQYF	TGCAGCGTTGAAGGAGCGATTCTAACCCACGAGCAGTACTTC
TRBV2	-	-	TRBJ2-1	CASSGPEQFF	TGTGCCAGCAGTGGGCCCGAGCAGTTCTTC
TRBV13	-	-	TRBJ2-7	CASSLGLEYEQYF	TGTGCCAGCAGCTTAGGACTAGAGTACGAGCAGTACTTC
TRBV29-1	TRBD2	-	TRBJ2-5	CSVEGLAGEETQYF	TGCAGCGTTGAGGGACTAGCGGGGGAGGAGACCCAGTACTTC
TRBV4-1	-	-	TRBJ2-6	CASSPGLGTVPPVRANVLTF	TGCGCCAGCAGCCCCGGGTTGGGGACCGTACCCCCTGTACGGGCCAACGTCCTGACTTTC
TRBV4-1	-	-	TRBJ1-5	CASSQDGGQPQHF	TGCGCCAGCAGCCAAGACGGGGGTCAGCCCCAGCATTTT
TRBV6-5	-	-	TRBJ2-2	CASSDTNTGELFF	TGTGCCAGCAGTGATACGAACACCGGGGAGCTGTTTTTT
TRBV5-1	-	-	TRBJ2-1	CASSLGGIDEQFF	TGCGCCAGCAGCTTGGGGGGGATCGATGAGCAGTTCTTC
TRBV7-2	-	-	TRBJ2-7	CASSPGYEQYF	TGTGCCAGCAGCCCGGGGTACGAGCAGTACTTC